The entry below describes one T cell receptor (beta chain). This sample stems from a study of shared clonotypes between healthy human individuals. The CDR3 loop spans 15 amino acids. V was clipped by 0 bases and J by 5 bases, with 13 bases between them. Per germline, CDR1 LGHNA and CDR2 YNFKEQ. Caucasian adults living in Nashville, Tennessee, provided all samples. TCRdb's table, derived via immunoSEQ multiplex PCR, lists solely in-frame clones and lacks some. The sample lists more than 2,000,000 clones, about 92% seen once, with under 0.45% in the top ten. This chain links TRBV4-2 with TRBJ2-5, with D tentatively TRBD2 (5 bases). The sequencing sample was made of naive CD4+ T cells from PBMCs. Subset meaning: CD45RA+ positively selected. The source of this sequence is a man aged 18-30 years in good health. Some clones in this sample may be carry-over from other donors' samples. CDR3 DNA: TGTGCCAGCAGCCAAGATTTAAGCGGTCGGGAGACCCAGTACTTC. Protein sequence: CASSQDLSGRETQYF.